Given below is one TCR beta chain in context. The data belong to a study of T cells in Graves' hyperthyroidism and ophthalmopathy. About the research overall: At the time of initial diagnosis and before any treatment, peripheral blood was collected.

Amplification of TCR beta CDR3 regions used RNA as the template. The TCR CDR3 was amplified in a first-round RT-PCR using the HTBI primer set. TCRdb itself ran the multiplex PCR reads through MiXCR, one entry per CDR3 protein. The data contain roughly 280,000 distinct CDR3 sequences, 22% of them singletons. In germline, CDR1 is MDHEN, CDR2 SYDVKM. The CDR3 is made up of 14 amino acids. The junction had 4 bases not matched to a gene; V was cut back by 9 bases and J by 1 base. Sequencing was carried out using blood. This receptor was taken from a man aged 25 to 40 with Graves' ophthalmopathy. J is TRBJ2-2 and V is TRBV28; 8 bases fit TRBD1. CDR3 sequence reads: CASLGTGNTGELFF. The CDR3 bases are TGTGCCAGTCTCGGGACAGGGAACACCGGGGAGCTGTTTTTT.